This T cell receptor beta chain was obtained from a study of a mutant IDH1 vaccine in newly diagnosed glioma (dated by TCRdb to 2020 to 2022). Turning to the overall study: Eight vaccinations were administered to patients in weeks 1, 3, 5, 7, 11, 15, 19 and 23, corresponding to visits V03 through V10. Vaccination began 4-6 weeks after radiotherapy alone, or alongside temozolomide cycles in the chemotherapy-containing groups. Of the approximately 33 treated patients, around 62% were male and approximately 38% were female, and the mean age was roughly 40 years. Before enrollment, most patients had been given radiochemotherapy with temozolomide as standard therapy, while the rest had received either radiotherapy alone or temozolomide alone. Peripheral blood was drawn at six visits: V03 (baseline), V05, V07, V10, V12 and V13. Longitudinal TCRB deep sequencing was done for some 26 treated patients, wherever samples were available for exploratory analyses.

Broad study findings and their caveats: Pseudoprogression appeared unrelated to alterations in the top peripheral T cell clonotypes detected by TCRB sequencing. The authors stated that sample limitations prevented analyses of patient blood samples from being reproduced. Availability determined which PBMC samples were chosen for TCRB deep sequencing. Immune responses induced by the vaccine were seen in around 94% of patients across multiple MHC alleles.

The junction carries 9 bases between V and J, which are trimmed by 1 base and 11 bases respectively. The CDR3 contains 12 residues, cysteine and phenylalanine counted. Just CDR3 DNA is preserved here, 36 bases in frame from base 1. The germline V gene (reference sequence) yields LNHDA for CDR1 and SQIVND for CDR2. The method was the immunoSEQ multiplex PCR assay. Following the manufacturer's protocol, the hsTCRB Kit was used to amplify rearranged TCR beta chain sequences. An Illumina MiSeq was used to sequence the TCRB libraries. Turning to the authors' computational methods: The kit vendor's proprietary platform handled demultiplexing, trimming and gene mapping. The table comes from immuneACCESS by way of TCRdb, which keeps in-frame sequences with V and J called. Part of the clones is missing from these tables; in studies checked, under half for an unresolved V gene and the rest for unknown reasons. V and J calls and clone size are given by that table; D and trimming were obtained from the DNA. This sample comprises some 130,000 clones, about 80% of them detected only once. 5.5% of the sample goes to the ten largest clones.

Reading the label with the study, this specimen's time point is: week 11, during vaccination. A 20-mer mutant IDH1 peptide at 300 micrograms in Montanide made up each vaccine dose, which was injected subcutaneously together with topical imiquimod. Donors had newly diagnosed WHO grade 3 or 4 IDH1-mutant astrocytomas with loss of nuclear ATRX. The samples were drawn from NOA16, a multicentre, single-arm, open-label phase I trial in Germany that tested a mutant IDH1 peptide vaccine in humans for the first time. Genomic DNA for TCRB sequencing was extracted from EDTA blood using the DNeasy Blood and Tissue Kit. Concerning this clone itself: Its target antigen remains unknown. It has no much larger one-base neighbor in the sample; base qualities were not kept.

This TCR was sampled from a man aged 40-55 years with glioma. This chain joins TRBV19 to TRBJ2-1; perhaps TRBD2 is the D gene, with 5 bases matching. This specimen was PBMCs, taken from a glioma patient whose treatment included an IDH1 peptide vaccine. The CDR3 protein is CASSIGLAKQFF. The bases are TGTGCCAGTAGTATAGGCCTAGCCAAGCAGTTCTTC.